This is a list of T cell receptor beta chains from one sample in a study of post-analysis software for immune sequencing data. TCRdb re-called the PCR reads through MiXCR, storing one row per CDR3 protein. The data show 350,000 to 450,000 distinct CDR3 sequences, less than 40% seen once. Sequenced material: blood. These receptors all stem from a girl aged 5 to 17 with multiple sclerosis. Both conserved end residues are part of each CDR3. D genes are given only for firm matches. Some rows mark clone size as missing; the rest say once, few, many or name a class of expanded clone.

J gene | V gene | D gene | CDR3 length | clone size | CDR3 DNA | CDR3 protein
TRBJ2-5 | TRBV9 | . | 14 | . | TGTGCCAGCAGCGCCGGGGGTGTACGAGAGACCCAGTACTTC | CASSAGGVRETQYF
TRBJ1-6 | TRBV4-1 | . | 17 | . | TGCGCCAGCAGCCAGACAGGCACAGCATCCTATAATTCACCCCTCCACTTT | CASSQTGTASYNSPLHF
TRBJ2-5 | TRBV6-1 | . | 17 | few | TGTGCCAGCAGACATTTTTTCAGGACGGCCGATCAAGAGACCCAGTACTTC | CASRHFFRTADQETQYF
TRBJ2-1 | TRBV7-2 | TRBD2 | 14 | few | TGTGCCAGCAGCTTAATGGGCAGGGAGGGGGAGCAGTTCTTC | CASSLMGREGEQFF
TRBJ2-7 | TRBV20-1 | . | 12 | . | TGCAGTGCTTCCCAGGGGAGAGGCGAGCAGTACTTT | CSASQGRGEQYF
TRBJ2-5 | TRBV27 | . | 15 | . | TGTGCCAGCAGTAAGGCTTACACGCGGTCGGAGACCCAGTACTTC | CASSKAYTRSETQYF
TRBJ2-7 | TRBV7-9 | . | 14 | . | TGTGCCAGCAGCCCGATGCAGAGCTCCTACGAGCAGTACTTC | CASSPMQSSYEQYF
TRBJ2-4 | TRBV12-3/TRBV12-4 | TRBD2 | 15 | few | TGTGCCAGCAGCCCTCGGGAGGGAGCCAAAAACATTCAGTACTTC | CASSPREGAKNIQYF
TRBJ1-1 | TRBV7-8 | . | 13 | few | TGTGCCAGCAGCAACCGCATGGCCACTGAAGCTTTCTTT | CASSNRMATEAFF
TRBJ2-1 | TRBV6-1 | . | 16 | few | TGTGCCAGCAGTGAAATGGGACACTCACTGCGGAATGAGCAGTTCTTC | CASSEMGHSLRNEQFF
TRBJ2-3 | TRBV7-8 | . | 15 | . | TGTGCCAGCAGCATGGACGATTGGGGGGCAGGTACGCAGTATTTT | CASSMDDWGAGTQYF
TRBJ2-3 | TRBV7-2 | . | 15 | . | TGTGCCAGCAGCTCGCGGGGAAACGGTGCAGATACGCAGTATTTT | CASSSRGNGADTQYF
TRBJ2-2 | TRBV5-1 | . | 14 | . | TGCGCCAGCAACTTGGAAGCGAACACCGGGGAGCTGTTTTTT | CASNLEANTGELFF
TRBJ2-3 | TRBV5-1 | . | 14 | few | TGCGCCAGCAGCCTCTCAGACCCCACAGATACGCAGTATTTT | CASSLSDPTDTQYF
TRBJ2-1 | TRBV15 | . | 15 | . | TGTGCCACCAGCGGAGATCGGTGGGGGGTAAATGAGCAGTTCTTC | CATSGDRWGVNEQFF
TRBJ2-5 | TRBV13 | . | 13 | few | TGTGCCAGCAGCTTTAAGGGGCAAAAGACCCAGTACTTC | CASSFKGQKTQYF
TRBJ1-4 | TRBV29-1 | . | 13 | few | TGCAGCGTCCAACAGGGAGGGGGTGAAAAACTGTTTTTT | CSVQQGGGEKLFF
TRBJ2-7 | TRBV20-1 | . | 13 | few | TGCAGTGCTAGAGTTACTAGATCCTACGAGCAGTACTTC | CSARVTRSYEQYF
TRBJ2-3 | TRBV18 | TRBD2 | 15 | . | TGTGCCAGCTCACCAGCTGGACTAGCCTACGATACGCAGTATTTT | CASSPAGLAYDTQYF
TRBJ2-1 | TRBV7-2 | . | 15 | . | TGTGCCAGCAGCCAACGGGACGATTTTTACAATGAGCAGTTCTTC | CASSQRDDFYNEQFF
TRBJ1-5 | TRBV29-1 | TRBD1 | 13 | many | TGCAGCGTTGGCGGGACAGGGAATCAGCCCCAGCATTTT | CSVGGTGNQPQHF
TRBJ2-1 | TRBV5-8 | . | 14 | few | TGTGCCAGGACCAGCCAACCTTCCTACAATGAGCAGTTCTTC | CARTSQPSYNEQFF
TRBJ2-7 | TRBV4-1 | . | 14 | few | TGCGCCAGCAGCCAACCGGGACGGTCCTACGAGCAGTACTTC | CASSQPGRSYEQYF
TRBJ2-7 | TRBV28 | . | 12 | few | TGTGCCAGCAGTCCCATGGGTTACGAGCAGTACTTC | CASSPMGYEQYF
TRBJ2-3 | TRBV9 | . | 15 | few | TGTGCCAGCAGCGAGAGCCCTACCGGGTCGGATACGCAGTATTTT | CASSESPTGSDTQYF
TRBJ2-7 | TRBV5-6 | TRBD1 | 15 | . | TGTGCCAGCAGCTCCTGGACAGGACCTCCCTACGAGCAGTACTTC | CASSSWTGPPYEQYF
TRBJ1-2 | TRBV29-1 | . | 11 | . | TGCAGCGTTGAAGCAGGGGATGGCTACACCTTC | CSVEAGDGYTF
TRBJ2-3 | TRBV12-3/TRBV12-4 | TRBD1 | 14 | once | TGTGCCAGCAGTTTAGACAGGGGGCACGATACGCAGTATTTT | CASSLDRGHDTQYF
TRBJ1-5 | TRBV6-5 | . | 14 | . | TGTGCCAGCTGGACCATGGACCGAGATCAGCCCCAGCATTTT | CASWTMDRDQPQHF
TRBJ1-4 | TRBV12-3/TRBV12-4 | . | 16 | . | TGTGCCAGCAGCTCTTTCTGGCGGACAACTAATGAAAAACTGTTTTTT | CASSSFWRTTNEKLFF
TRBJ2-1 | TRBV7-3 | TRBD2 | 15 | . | TGTGCCAGCAGCTTAGTAGCGGGGGGGAAAAATGAGCAGTTCTTC | CASSLVAGGKNEQFF
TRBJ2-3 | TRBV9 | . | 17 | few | TGTGCCAGCAGCGTAGAAACCGGCGGGTCTAGCACAGATACGCAGTATTTT | CASSVETGGSSTDTQYF